This T cell receptor (beta chain) is drawn from a study of T cell repertoires and HLA-DP antigens. Whole-study context: One stimulator alloantigen differed from self by one groove amino acid; the other by ten.

The germline V gene encodes CDR1 LNHDA and CDR2 SQIVND (reference sequence). J gave up 0 bases and V 4 bases, and 3 bases lay outside the gene matches. CDR3 length: 15 amino acids. Comments on this clone: Its target is not known.

The PCR primers covered 54 TRBV and 13 TRBJ segments. Measured with immunoSEQ multiplex PCR; TCRdb has only the in-frame clones, and not every one. The data hold over 100,000 clones, with nearly 95% observed a single time. The V gene is TRBV19, the J gene TRBJ2-1; 7 nucleotides line up with TRBD2. This receptor was obtained from a woman aged 18-29 years in good health and CMV-seronegative. The sequencing sample was made of CD4+ T cells from PBMCs. The CDR3: CASSNSGRSYNEQFF. Here the CDR3 DNA reads TGTGCCAGTAGTAATAGCGGGCGCTCCTACAATGAGCAGTTCTTC.